This paragraph reports one TCR beta chain. The antigen is unknown. At one boundary the junction diverges from the germline segment, which might be a read error. The data derive from a study of T cell responses to AZD1222 COVID-19 vaccine. Overall study results and limits: Among those given AZD1222, only five or six were seropositive at baseline. Recipients of two AZD1222 doses showed rising Spike-specific TCR breadth and depth. No day 14 peak samples; only post-peak repertoires were characterized.

CDR1 is SGHTA and CDR2 is FQGNSA in the germline V gene. The CDR3 contains 16 residues. Generated by immunoSEQ multiplex PCR, the TCRdb table keeps only in-frame clones and is missing some. The table has tens of thousands of clones, roughly 84% seen once; the top ten hold less than 20%. The chain is built from TRBV7-2 and TRBJ2-1; TRBD2 agrees at 8 bases. The sequence was collected from an adult who received the AZD1222 COVID-19 vaccine. Material: peripheral blood, obtained 28 days after the second AZD1222 dose. The CDR3 here is CASSLAPRGVYSEQFF. The CDR3 DNA sequence: TGTGCCAGCAGCTTAGCCCCGCGGGGGGTCTACAGTGAGCAGTTCTTC.